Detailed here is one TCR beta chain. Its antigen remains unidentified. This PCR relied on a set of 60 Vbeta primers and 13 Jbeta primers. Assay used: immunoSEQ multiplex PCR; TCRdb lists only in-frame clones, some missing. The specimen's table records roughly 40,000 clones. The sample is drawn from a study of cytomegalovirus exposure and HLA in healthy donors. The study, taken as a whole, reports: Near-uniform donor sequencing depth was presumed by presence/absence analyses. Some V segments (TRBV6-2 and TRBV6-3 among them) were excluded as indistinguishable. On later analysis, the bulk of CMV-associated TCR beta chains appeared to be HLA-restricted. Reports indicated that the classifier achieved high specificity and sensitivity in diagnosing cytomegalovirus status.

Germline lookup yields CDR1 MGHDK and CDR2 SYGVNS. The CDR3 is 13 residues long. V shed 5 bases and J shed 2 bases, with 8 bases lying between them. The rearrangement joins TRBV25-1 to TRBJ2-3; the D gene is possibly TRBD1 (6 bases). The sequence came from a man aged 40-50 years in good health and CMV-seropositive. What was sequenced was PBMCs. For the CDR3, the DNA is TGTGCCAGCAGTTCAGGGGTCACAGATACGCAGTATTTT. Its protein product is CASSSGVTDTQYF.